This TCR beta chain was recovered during a study of Tregs in tolerant kidney transplant recipients. Turning to the study itself: CD4+CD25+CD127- cells came from approximately 3-day belatacept mixed lymphocyte reactions, some with roughly five-day graft donor restimulation. Sorting used antibodies to exclude donor cells.

The repertoire was sequenced with immunoSEQ multiplex PCR; TCRdb's copy has only in-frame clones and lacks some. The sample shows around 30,000 clones, about 79% of them seen only once. General study findings and limits: Validation in larger populations is needed because few patients were studied.

The sample holds a few counts of this clone. Its antigen is not identified. The CDR3 is 15 amino acids. V lost 6 bases to trimming and J lost 2 bases; unmatched junction nucleotides: 7. Germline assignment: CDR1 KGHSH and CDR2 LQKENI. This chain links TRBV18 with TRBJ2-7; 10 bases align to TRBD2. This sequence was found in a human donor in good health. What was sequenced was Tregs from blood cultured with allogeneic cells. The CDR3: CASSPSGRGAYEQYF. As DNA, the CDR3 is TGTGCCAGCTCGCCTAGCGGGAGAGGGGCCTACGAGCAGTACTTC.